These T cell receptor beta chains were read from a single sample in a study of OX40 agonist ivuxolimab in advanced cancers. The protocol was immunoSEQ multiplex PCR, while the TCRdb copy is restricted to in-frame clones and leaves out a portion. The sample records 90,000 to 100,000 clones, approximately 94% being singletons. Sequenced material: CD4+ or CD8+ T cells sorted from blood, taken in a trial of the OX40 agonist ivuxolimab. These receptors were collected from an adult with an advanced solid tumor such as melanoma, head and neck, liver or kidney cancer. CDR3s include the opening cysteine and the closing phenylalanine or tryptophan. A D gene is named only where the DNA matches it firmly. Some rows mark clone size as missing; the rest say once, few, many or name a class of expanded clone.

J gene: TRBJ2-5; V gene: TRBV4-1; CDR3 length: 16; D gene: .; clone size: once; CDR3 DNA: TGCGCCAGCAGCCAAGATCTCCCGCAGCTCGAAGAGACCCAGTACTTC; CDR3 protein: CASSQDLPQLEETQYF
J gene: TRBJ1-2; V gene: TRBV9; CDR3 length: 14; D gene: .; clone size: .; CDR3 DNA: TGTGCCAGCAGCGGGCGGGACTCAATATATGGCTACACCTTC; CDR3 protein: CASSGRDSIYGYTF
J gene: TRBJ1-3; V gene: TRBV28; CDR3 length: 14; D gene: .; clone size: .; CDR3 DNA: TGTGCCAGCAGTTTAGGGACGGATGGAAACACCATATATTTT; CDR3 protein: CASSLGTDGNTIYF
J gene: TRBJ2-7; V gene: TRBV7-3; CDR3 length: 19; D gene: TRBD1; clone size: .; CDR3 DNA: TGTGCCAGCAGGCGATCCGGGACAGGGCACACCGTTCCTACCTACGAGCAGTACTTC; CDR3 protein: CASRRSGTGHTVPTYEQYF
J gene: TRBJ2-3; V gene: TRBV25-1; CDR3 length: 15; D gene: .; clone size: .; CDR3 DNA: TGTGCCAGCAGTTCCCTCATCGGCTTGACAGATACGCAGTATTTT; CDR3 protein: CASSSLIGLTDTQYF
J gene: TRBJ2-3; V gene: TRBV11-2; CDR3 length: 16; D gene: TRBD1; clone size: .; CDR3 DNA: TGTGCCAGCAGCTTAGTTTTAGGGACAGACGGCGATACGCAGTATTTT; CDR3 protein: CASSLVLGTDGDTQYF
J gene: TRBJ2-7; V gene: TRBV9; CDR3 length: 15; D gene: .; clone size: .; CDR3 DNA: TGTGCCAGCAGCGTTAGTGGGCTCCACTCCTACGAGCAGTACTTC; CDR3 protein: CASSVSGLHSYEQYF
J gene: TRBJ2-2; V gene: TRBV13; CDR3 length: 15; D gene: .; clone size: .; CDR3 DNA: TGTGCCAGCAGCTTCACAGGGTCGAACACCGGGGAGCTGTTTTTT; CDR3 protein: CASSFTGSNTGELFF
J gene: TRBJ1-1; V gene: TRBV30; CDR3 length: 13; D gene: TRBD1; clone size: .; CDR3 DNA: TGTGCCTGGAGGGATGGGACAGGGAGAGAAGCTTTCTTT; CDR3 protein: CAWRDGTGREAFF
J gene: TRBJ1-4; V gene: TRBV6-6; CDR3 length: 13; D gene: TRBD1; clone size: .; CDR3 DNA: TGTGCCAGCAAAGTGACAGGGAATGAAAAACTGTTTTTT; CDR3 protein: CASKVTGNEKLFF
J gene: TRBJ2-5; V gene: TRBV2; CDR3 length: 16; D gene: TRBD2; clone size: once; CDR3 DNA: TGTGCCAGCAGTGTCGGGGCGGGGGGGCTTCCAGAGACCCAGTACTTC; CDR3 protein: CASSVGAGGLPETQYF
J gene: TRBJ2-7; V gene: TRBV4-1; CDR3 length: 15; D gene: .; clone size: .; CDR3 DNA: TGCGCCAGCAGCTCTCAGAGGATGGGGATCTACGAGCAGTACTTC; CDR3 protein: CASSSQRMGIYEQYF
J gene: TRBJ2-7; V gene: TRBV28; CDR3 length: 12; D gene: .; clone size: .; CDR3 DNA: TGTGCCAGTACACAGGGTAGGGACGAGCAGTACTTC; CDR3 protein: CASTQGRDEQYF
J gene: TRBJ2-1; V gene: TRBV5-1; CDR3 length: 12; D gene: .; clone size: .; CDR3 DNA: TGCGCCAGCAGCTTGGCCTCTAATGAGCAGTTCTTC; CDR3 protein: CASSLASNEQFF
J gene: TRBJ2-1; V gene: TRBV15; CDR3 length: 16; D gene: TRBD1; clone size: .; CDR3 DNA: TGTGCCACCAGCAGTCCAAGGGAGACAGGGCTCGATGAGCAGTTCTTC; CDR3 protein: CATSSPRETGLDEQFF
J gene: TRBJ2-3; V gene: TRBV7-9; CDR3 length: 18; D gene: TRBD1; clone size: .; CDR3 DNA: TGTGCCAGCAGCCCCCGCCCTTCTAGACAGGGACGCACAGATACGCAGTATTTT; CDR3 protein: CASSPRPSRQGRTDTQYF
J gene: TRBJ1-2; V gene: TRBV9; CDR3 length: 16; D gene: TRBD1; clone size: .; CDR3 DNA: TGTGCCAGCAGCCCAGCAGGGGGGTTTTCGAGCTATGGCTACACCTTC; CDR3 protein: CASSPAGGFSSYGYTF
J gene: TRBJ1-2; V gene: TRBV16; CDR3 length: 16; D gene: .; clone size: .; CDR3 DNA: TGTGCCAGCAGCCAATCGAACGGGGTTAACAACTATGGCTACACCTTC; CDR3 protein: CASSQSNGVNNYGYTF
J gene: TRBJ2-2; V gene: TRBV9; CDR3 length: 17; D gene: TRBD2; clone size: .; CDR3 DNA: TGTGCCAGCAGCGCAGGGACTAGCGGAACGAACACCGGGGAGCTGTTTTTT; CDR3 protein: CASSAGTSGTNTGELFF
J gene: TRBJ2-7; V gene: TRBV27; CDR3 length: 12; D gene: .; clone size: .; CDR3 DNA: TGTGCCAGCAAAGGGATAGCGGACGAGCAGTACTTC; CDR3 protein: CASKGIADEQYF
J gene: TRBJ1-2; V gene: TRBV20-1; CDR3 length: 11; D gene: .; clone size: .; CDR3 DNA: TGCAGTGCTAGAAATACCTTAGGCTACACCTTC; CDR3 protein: CSARNTLGYTF
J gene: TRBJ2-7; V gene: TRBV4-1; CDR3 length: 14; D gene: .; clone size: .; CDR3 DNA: TGCGCCAGCAGCCAACTCTCGAATGGATACGAGCAGTACTTC; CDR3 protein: CASSQLSNGYEQYF
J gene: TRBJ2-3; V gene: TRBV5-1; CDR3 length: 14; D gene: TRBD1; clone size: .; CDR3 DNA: TGCGCCAGCAGCCCCTGGACAGGGGAGGATACGCAGTATTTT; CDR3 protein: CASSPWTGEDTQYF
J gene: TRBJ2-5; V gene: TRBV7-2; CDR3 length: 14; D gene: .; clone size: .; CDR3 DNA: TGTGCCAGCAGCTTACACACCTCCCAAGAGACCCAGTACTTC; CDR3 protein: CASSLHTSQETQYF
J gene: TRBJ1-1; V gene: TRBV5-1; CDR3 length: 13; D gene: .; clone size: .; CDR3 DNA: TGCGCCAGCAGCTTCGACGGGAACACTGAAGCTTTCTTT; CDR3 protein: CASSFDGNTEAFF
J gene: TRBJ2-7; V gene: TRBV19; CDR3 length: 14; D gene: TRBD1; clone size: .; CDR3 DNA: TGTGCCAGTAGCCCCGGGACAGAACCCTACGAGCAGTACTTC; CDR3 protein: CASSPGTEPYEQYF
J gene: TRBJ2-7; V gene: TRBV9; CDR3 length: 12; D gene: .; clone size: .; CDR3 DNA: TGTGCTTCTGGGGGGCGCGCCTACGAGCAGTACTTC; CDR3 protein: CASGGRAYEQYF
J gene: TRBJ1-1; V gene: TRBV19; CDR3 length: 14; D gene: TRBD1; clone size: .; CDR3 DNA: TGTGCCATCGGGACAGGTTTGGGGAACACTGAAGCTTTCTTT; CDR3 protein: CAIGTGLGNTEAFF
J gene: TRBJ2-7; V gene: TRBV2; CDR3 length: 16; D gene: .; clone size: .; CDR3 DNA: TGTGCCAGCAGTGAATCGGGCAGGGGCCTCTCCTACGAGCAGTACTTC; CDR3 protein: CASSESGRGLSYEQYF
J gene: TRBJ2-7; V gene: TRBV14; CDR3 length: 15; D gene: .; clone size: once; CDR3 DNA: TGTGCCAGCAGCCAAGTCGAGCAGGGCTACTACGAGCAGTACTTC; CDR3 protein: CASSQVEQGYYEQYF
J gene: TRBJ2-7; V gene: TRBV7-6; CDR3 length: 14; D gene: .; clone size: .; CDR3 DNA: TGTGCCAGCAGCCTAGACGGGCCCCGAGACGAGCAGTACTTC; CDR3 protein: CASSLDGPRDEQYF
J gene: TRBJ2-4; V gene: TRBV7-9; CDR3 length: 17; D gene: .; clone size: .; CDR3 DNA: TGTGCCAGCAGCTTAGTTGACCCGGGACTAGCCAAAAACATTCAGTACTTC; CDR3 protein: CASSLVDPGLAKNIQYF
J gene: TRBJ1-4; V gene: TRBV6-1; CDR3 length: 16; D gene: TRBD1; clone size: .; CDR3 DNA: TGTGCCAGCAGTGAACTCGGGACAGCAACTAATGAAAAACTGTTTTTT; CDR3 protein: CASSELGTATNEKLFF
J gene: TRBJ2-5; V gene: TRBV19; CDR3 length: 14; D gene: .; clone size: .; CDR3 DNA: TGTGCCAGTAAAGGAGGGGGGGTCATCGAGACCCAGTACTTC; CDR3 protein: CASKGGGVIETQYF
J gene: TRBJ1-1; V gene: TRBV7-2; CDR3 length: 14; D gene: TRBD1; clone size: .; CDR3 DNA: TGTGCCAGCAGCGTAATCCCAGGGGGCACTGAAGCTTTCTTT; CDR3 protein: CASSVIPGGTEAFF